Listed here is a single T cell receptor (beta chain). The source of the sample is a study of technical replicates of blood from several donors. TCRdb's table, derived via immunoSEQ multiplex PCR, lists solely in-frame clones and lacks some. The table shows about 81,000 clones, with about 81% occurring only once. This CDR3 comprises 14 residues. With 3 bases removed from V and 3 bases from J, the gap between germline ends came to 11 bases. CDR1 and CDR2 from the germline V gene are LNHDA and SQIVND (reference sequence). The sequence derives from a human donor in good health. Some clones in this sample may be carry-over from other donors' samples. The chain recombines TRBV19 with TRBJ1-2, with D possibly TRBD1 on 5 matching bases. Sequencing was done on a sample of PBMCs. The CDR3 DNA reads TGTGCCAGTAGTATCCAGGGATTAGACTATGGCTACACCTTC. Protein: CASSIQGLDYGYTF. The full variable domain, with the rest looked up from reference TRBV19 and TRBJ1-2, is DGGITQSPKYLFRKEGQNVTLSCEQNLNHDAMYWYRQDPGQGLRLIYYSQIVNDFQKGDIAEGYSVSREKKESFPLTVTSAQKNPTAFYLCASSIQGLDYGYTFGSGTRLTVV.